This T cell receptor (beta chain) was observed in a study of long-term antiretroviral therapy in people with HIV. The libraries were made with immunoSEQ v3.0 at survey level. Sequenced by immunoSEQ multiplex PCR; TCRdb stores in-frame clones only, minus some. The data contain more than 25,000 clones, roughly nine tenths of them singletons. The length of the CDR3 is 17 residues. One or more pre-ART and two or more post-ART PBMC samples were available from each donor. This receptor was obtained from a man aged 45-65 years with HIV. J is TRBJ2-1 and V is TRBV12-2; no check of the table's D call, TRBD2, against the DNA was made. TRBV12-2 is tagged as a pseudogene. Specimen: unsorted PBMCs, collected 2 years after starting antiretroviral therapy. The CDR3 loop reads CASRSAPAGDRNNEQFF. The CDR3 bases are TGTGCAAGTCGCTCCGCGCCAGCGGGAGACCGGAACAATGAGCAGTTCTTC.